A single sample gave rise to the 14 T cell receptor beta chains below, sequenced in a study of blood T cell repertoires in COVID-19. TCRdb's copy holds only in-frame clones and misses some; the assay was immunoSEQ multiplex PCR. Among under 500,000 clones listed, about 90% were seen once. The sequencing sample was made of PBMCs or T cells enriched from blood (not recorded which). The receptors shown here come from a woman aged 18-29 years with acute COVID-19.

The CDR3 protein is CASSYPGTGSNEQFF. CDR3 nucleotide sequence: TGTGCCAGCAGTTACCCCGGGACAGGGTCGAATGAGCAGTTCTTC. The chain is built from TRBV6-2 or TRBV6-3 and TRBJ2-1, with 9 bases identical to TRBD1. This CDR3 region has 15 residues. V was pared by 2 bases and J by 7 bases, with 6 bases of the junction left unmatched. Germline CDR1 is MNHEY and CDR2 is SVGEGT.

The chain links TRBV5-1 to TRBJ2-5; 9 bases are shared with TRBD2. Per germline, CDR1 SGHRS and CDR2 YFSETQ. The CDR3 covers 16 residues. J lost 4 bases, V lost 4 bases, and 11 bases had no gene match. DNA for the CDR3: TGCGCCAGCAGCGCCACAGAAGCGGGGGGAATAGAGACCCAGTACTTC. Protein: CASSATEAGGIETQYF.

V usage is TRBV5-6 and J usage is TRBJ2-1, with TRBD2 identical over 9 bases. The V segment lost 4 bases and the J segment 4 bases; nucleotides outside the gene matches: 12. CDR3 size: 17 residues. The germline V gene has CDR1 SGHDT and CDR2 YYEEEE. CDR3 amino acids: CASSPVGGLAHYNEQFF. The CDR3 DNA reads TGTGCCAGCAGCCCGGTGGGCGGACTAGCGCATTACAATGAGCAGTTCTTC.

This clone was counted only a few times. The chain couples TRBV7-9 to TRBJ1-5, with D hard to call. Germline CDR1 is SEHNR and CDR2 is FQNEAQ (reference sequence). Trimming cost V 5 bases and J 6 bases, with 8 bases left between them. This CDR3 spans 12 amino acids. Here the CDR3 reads CASSQDFQPQHF. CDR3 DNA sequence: TGTGCCAGCAGCCAGGACTTTCAGCCCCAGCATTTT. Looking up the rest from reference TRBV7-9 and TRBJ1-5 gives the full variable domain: DTGVSQNPRHKITKRGQNVTFRCDPISEHNRLYWYRQTLGQGPEFLTYFQNEAQLEKSRLLSDRFSAERPKGSFSTLEIQRTEQGDSAMYLCASSQDFQPQHFGDGTRLSIL.

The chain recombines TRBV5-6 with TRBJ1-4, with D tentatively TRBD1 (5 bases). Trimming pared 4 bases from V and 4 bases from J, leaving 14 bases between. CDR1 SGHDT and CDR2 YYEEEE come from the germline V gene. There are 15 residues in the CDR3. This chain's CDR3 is CASSIGSGFNEKLFF. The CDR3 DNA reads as TGTGCCAGCAGCATCGGGTCAGGGTTTAATGAAAAACTGTTTTTT.

CDR3 region: CASSEQGAMTQPQHF. In nucleotides, the CDR3 is TGTGCCAGCTCAGAACAGGGGGCGATGACTCAGCCCCAGCATTTT. The genes are TRBV18 and TRBJ1-5; 9 bases are shared with TRBD1. V shed 5 bases and J 6 bases; nucleotides not matched to a gene: 8. In germline, CDR1 is KGHSH, CDR2 LQKENI. The CDR3 is 15 amino acids.

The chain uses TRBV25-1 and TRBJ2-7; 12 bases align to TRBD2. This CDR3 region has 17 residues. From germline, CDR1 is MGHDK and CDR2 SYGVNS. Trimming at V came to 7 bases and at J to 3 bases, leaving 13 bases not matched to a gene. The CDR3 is CASTPTSGSRNFYEQYF. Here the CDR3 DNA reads TGTGCCAGCACTCCGACTAGCGGGAGTAGGAACTTCTACGAGCAGTACTTC.

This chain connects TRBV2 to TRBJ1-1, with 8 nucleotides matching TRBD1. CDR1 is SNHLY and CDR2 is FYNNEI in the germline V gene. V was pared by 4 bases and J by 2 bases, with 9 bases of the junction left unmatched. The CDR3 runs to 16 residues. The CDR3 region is CASSAPRTGGNTEAFF. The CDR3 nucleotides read TGTGCCAGCAGTGCACCTAGAACAGGGGGAAACACTGAAGCTTTCTTT.

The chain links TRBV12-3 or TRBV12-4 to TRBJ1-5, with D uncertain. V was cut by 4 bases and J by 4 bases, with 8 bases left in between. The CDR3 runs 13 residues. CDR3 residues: CASSSQRNQPQHF. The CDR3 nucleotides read TGTGCCAGCAGTTCTCAGAGGAATCAGCCCCAGCATTTT.

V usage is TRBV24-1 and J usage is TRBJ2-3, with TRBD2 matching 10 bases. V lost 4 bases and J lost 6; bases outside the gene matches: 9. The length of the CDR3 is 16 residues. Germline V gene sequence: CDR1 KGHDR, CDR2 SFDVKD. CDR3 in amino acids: CATSDPKRGGGDTQYF. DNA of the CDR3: TGTGCCACCAGTGACCCCAAGCGGGGGGGAGGGGATACGCAGTATTTT.

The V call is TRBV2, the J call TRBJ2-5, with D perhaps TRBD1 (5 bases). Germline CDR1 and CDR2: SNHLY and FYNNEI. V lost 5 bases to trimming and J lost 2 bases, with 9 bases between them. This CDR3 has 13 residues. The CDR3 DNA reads TGTGCCAGCAGTAGCGACAGTCAAGAGACCCAGTACTTC. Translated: CASSSDSQETQYF.

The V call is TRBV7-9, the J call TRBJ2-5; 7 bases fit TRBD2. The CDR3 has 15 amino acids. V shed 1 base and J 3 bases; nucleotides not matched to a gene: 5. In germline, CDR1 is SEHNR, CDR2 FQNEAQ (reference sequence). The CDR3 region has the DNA TGTGCCAGCAGCTTAGTCGGCGGGAGAGAAGAGACCCAGTACTTC. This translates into CASSLVGGREETQYF.

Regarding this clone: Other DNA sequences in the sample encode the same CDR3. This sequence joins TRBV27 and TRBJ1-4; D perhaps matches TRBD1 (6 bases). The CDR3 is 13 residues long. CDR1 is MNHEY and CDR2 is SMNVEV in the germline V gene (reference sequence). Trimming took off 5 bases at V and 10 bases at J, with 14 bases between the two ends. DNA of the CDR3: TGTGCCAGCAGTCCGACAGGTTTGGGAAAACTGTTTTTT. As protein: CASSPTGLGKLFF.

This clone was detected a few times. For the CDR3, the DNA is TGTGCCAGTAGTATGGCCTTTGGGGGGGCCGAGCAGTACTTC. Its translation is CASSMAFGGAEQYF. The chain employs TRBV19 and TRBJ2-7, with a possible D match to TRBD2 (7 bases). Germline CDR1 is LNHDA and CDR2 is SQIVND (reference sequence). Trimming took 3 bases from V and 6 from J, leaving 15 bases between them. CDR3 length equals 14 residues.